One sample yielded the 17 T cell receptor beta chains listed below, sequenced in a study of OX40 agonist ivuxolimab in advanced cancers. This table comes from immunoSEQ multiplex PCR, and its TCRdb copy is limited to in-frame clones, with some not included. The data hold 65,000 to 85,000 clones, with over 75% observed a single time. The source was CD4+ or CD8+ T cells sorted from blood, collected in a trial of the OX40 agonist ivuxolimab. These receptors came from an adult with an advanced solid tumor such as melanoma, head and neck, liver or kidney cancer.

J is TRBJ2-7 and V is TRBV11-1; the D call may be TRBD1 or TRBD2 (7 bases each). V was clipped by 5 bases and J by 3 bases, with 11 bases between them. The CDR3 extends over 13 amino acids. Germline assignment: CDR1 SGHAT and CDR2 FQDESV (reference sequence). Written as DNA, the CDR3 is TGTGCCAGCAGCGCAGGGGGGGACTACGAGCAGTACTTC. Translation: CASSAGGDYEQYF.

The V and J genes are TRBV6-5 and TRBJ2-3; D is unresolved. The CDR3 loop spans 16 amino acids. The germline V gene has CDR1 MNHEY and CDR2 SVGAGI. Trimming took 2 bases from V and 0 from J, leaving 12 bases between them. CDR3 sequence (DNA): TGTGCCAGCAGTTACACAGACACGTTTAGCACAGATACGCAGTATTTT. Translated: CASSYTDTFSTDTQYF.

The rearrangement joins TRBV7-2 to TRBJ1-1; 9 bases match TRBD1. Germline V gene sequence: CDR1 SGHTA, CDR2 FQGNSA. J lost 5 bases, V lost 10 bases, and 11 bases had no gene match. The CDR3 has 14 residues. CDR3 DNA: TGTGCCACTACTGTAGGGACAGGGTCTACTGAAGCTTTCTTT. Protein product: CATTVGTGSTEAFF.

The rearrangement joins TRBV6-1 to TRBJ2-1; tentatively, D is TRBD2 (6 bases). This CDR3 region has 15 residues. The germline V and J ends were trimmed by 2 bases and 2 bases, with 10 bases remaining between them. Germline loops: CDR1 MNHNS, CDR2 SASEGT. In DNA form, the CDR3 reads TGTGCCAGCAGTGAACAGCGGGTCCCCTACAATGAGCAGTTCTTC. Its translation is CASSEQRVPYNEQFF.

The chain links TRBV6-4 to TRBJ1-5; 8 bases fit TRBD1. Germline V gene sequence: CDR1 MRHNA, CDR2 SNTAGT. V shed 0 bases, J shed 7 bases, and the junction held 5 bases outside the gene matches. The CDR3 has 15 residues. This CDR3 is CASSDSRQGMQPQHF. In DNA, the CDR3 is TGTGCCAGCAGTGACTCGAGACAGGGGATGCAGCCCCAGCATTTT.

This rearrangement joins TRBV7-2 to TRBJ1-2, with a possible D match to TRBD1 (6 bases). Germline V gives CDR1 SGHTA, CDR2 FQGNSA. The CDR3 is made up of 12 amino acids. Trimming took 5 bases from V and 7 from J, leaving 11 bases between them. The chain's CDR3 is CASSLTGSGYTF. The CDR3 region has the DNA TGTGCCAGCAGCCTGACAGGTAGTGGCTACACCTTC.

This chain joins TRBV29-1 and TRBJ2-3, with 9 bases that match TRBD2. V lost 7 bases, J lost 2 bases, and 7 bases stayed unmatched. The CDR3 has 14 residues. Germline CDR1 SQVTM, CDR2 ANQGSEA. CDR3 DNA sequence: TGCAGCGGGGGACTAGCAACCACCACAGATACGCAGTATTTT. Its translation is CSGGLATTTDTQYF.

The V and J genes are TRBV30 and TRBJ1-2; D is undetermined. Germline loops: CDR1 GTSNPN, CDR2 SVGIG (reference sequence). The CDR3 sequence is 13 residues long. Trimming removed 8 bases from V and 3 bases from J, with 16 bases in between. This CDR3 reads CARLEEVHYGYTF. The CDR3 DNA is TGTGCCCGACTCGAGGAGGTCCACTATGGCTACACCTTC.

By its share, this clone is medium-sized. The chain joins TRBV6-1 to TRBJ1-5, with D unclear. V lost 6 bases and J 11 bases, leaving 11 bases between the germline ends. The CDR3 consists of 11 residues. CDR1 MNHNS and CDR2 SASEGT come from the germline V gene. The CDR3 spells CASSLGWSQHF. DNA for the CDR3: TGTGCCAGCAGCCTTGGCTGGTCCCAGCATTTT.

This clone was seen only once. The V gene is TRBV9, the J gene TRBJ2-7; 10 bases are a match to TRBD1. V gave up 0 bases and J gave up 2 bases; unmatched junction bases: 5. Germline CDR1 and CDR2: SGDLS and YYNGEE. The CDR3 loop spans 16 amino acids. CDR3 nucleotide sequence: TGTGCCAGCAGCGTAGGGCCCGGACAGGGGGCCTACGAGCAGTACTTC. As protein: CASSVGPGQGAYEQYF.

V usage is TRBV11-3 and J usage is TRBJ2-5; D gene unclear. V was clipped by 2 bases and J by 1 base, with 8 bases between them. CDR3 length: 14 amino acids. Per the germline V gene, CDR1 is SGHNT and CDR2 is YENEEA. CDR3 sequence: CASSLNGPQETQYF. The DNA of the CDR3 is TGTGCCAGCAGCTTAAACGGGCCCCAAGAGACCCAGTACTTC.

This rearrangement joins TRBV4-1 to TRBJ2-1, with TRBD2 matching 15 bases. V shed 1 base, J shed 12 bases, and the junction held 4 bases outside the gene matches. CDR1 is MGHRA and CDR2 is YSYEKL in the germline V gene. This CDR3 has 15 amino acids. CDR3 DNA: TGCGCCAGCAGCCAAGGATGGACTAGCGGGAGGGGGCAGTTCTTC. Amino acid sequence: CASSQGWTSGRGQFF.

The CDR3 here is CASSQDGLDRGSEQYF. The CDR3, as DNA: TGTGCCAGCAGCCAAGATGGGCTGGACAGGGGTTCCGAGCAGTACTTC. The rearrangement links TRBV4-2 to TRBJ2-7, with 9 bases that match TRBD1. Germline assignment: CDR1 LGHNA and CDR2 YNFKEQ. CDR3 length: 16 residues. V dropped 0 bases and J dropped 6; count of bases not matched to a gene: 9.

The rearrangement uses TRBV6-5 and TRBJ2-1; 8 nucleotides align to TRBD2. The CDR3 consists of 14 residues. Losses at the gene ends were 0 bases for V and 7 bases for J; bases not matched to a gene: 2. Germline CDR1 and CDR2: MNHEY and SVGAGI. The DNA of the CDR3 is TGTGCCAGCAGTTACTCTAGCGGGATGAATGAGCAGTTCTTC. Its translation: CASSYSSGMNEQFF.

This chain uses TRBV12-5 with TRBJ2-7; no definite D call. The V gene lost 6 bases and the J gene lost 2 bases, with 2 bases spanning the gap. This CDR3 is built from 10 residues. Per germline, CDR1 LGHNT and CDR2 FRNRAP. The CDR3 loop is CASGPYEQYF. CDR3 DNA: TGTGCTAGTGGGCCCTACGAGCAGTACTTC.

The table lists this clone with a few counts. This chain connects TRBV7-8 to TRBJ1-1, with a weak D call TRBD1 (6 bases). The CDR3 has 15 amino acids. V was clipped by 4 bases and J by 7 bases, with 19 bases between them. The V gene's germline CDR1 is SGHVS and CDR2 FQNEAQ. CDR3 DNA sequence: TGTGCCAGCAGCTCCGCCCTTCCAGGGGTTGGTGAAGCTTTCTTT. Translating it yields CASSSALPGVGEAFF.

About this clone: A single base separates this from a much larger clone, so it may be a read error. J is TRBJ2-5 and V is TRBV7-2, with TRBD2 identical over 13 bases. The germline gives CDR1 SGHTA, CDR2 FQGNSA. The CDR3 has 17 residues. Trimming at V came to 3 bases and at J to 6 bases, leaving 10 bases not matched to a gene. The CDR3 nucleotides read TGTGCCAGCAGCTTCCACACTAGCGGGGGGGTGCGAAAGACCCAGTACTTC. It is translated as CASSFHTSGGVRKTQYF.